The sequence of this TCR beta chain was determined in a study of blood T cell repertoires in COVID-19. Study as a whole: Sample material is recorded as cDNA or gDNA derived from T cells, B-cell-depleted T cells, or PBMCs.

Per the study methods: Reference gene primer amplification in the assay estimated nucleated cell counts. This table comes from immunoSEQ multiplex PCR, and its TCRdb copy is limited to in-frame clones, with some not included. V, J and clone size are taken as reported in that table, and D and trimming were inferred from the DNA itself. Of over 130,000 clones in the sample, 80% to 90% were seen once. CDR3 size: 15 residues. Trimming took 6 bases from V and 7 from J; bases not matched to a gene: 13. The germline gives CDR1 MNHEY, CDR2 SVGAGI. This receptor was obtained from a man aged 70 or older with acute or convalescent COVID-19. Sequencing input: peripheral blood. This sequence joins TRBV6-5 and TRBJ2-7; TRBD1 matches at 9 bases. CDR3 residues: CASRTDRGGFWEQYF. CDR3 DNA: TGTGCCAGCAGGACCGACAGGGGGGGATTTTGGGAGCAGTACTTC.